The source of this T cell receptor beta chain is a study of graft-versus-host responses after intestinal transplantation. Overall study: As for transplant type, recipients had multivisceral, liver-intestinal, or isolated intestinal grafts. Every transplant recipient was induced with anti-thymocyte globulin, then maintained on tacrolimus and steroids for roughly 3 years. General study findings and limits: Early post-transplant HvG declines tracked with peak circulating GvH clone levels. GvH clones appeared in recipient marrow, some first in ileum or blood.

V lost 7 bases and J lost 0, with 10 bases in between. CDR3 length: 13 amino acids. Germline V gives CDR1 SGHVS, CDR2 FQNEAQ. Profiling relied on immunoSEQ multiplex PCR, and the TCRdb table lists in-frame clones only, not all of them. The sample consists of over 20,000 clones, around 42% of them appearing once. This clone was seen a handful of times. The sample was alloreactive CD4+ T cells from a mixed lymphocyte reaction culture, taken before intestinal transplant. Subset here: CFSE-low proliferating T cells sorted from roughly six-day pre-transplant mixed lymphocyte reaction (GvH or HvG direction). This sequence originates from a human patient who received an intestinal transplant. The genes are TRBV7-8 and TRBJ2-7; no reliable D call. CDR3 nucleotides: TGTGCCAGCATGAAAGGAGACTCCTACGAGCAGTACTTC. It specifies CASMKGDSYEQYF.